This T cell receptor (beta chain) was found in a study of blood T cell repertoires in COVID-19 (dated by TCRdb to 2019 to 2021). In the study overall: Collaborator samples came from the United States, Italy and Spain and covered acute and convalescent phases of COVID-19. The samples were drawn from the first 160 participants of the ongoing ImmuneRACE study and from roughly 1,300 subjects provided by 6 global collaborators. The material from the prospective study consisted of cDNA or gDNA derived from T cells, B-cell-depleted T cells, or PBMCs. Deeply sampled blood TCRbeta repertoires from subjects exposed to, actively infected with, or recovered from COVID-19 were included in the dataset. The sample metadata nearly always contained a de-identified subject ID, COVID-19 status, age in years and sex. The repertoires were released in a freely available public database intended as a resource for research on the immune response to SARS-CoV-2. HLA class I and class II types, where available, came from metadata supplied by the sample provider rather than from assay-based typing.

The paper's findings and limits, for the study overall: The amount of clinical and demographic metadata varied by source and participant and was provided uncurated.

In the prospective study, participants were about 18 to 100 years old, resided in about two dozen geographic areas of the United States, and were enrolled through a virtual design. To assign participants to cohorts, the prospective study relied on clinical history that participants themselves reported in a screening survey and a study questionnaire. For ImmuneRACE Cohort 3, a participant was defined as recovered based on two consecutive negative NP/OP PCR tests, clearance by a healthcare professional, or resolution of symptoms. Mobile phlebotomists in the prospective study collected whole blood, serum and a nasopharyngeal or oropharyngeal swab from every participant. Over a roughly 2-month period, participants in the prospective study had the option of providing additional blood draws and questionnaires. Prospective study blood samples were shipped either frozen or at room temperature before DNA extraction.

CDR1 and CDR2 were assigned from the germline V gene as MGHRA and YSYEKL. The germline V and J ends show losses of 0 bases and 0 bases respectively, and no gene match explains 4 bases of the junction. The CDR3 goes from the cysteine to the phenylalanine over 16 residues. Only the CDR3 part of the read is kept: 48 bases, read in frame from the first base. TCRbeta CDR3 regions were amplified from genomic DNA by means of the immunoSEQ Assay, a bias-controlled multiplex PCR. On the authors' methods: Within the assay, amplification of reference gene primers was used to estimate how many nucleated cells each sample contained. To quantify the absolute abundance of each unique TCRbeta CDR3 rearrangement, sequence reads were collapsed and filtered. For each sample, productive Simpson clonality was calculated as the square root of Simpson's diversity index over productive rearrangements. TCRdb provides this immuneACCESS table in a form limited to in-frame rearrangements. Some clones are lacking; in checked studies, under half of them reflect an unresolved V gene, and why the rest are absent is not known. V, J and clone size are taken as reported in that table, and D and trimming were inferred from the DNA itself. For this sample the table gives 290,000 or so clones, of which about 89% were detected only once. In total, the top ten clones hold approximately 2.4% of the sample.

For this clone: Its antigen is not yet known. No base qualities exist here, and no much larger clone lies one base off it.

The chain is encoded by TRBV4-1 joined to TRBJ2-7; TRBD1 agrees with 8 junctional bases. The sequence was obtained from a woman younger than 35 who had recovered from COVID-19. The sample consisted of PBMCs or T cells enriched from blood (not recorded which). The DNA sequence reads TGCGCCAGCAGCCAAGAAAGAGGGACAGGCTCCTACGAGCAGTACTTC. This sequence encodes CASSQERGTGSYEQYF.